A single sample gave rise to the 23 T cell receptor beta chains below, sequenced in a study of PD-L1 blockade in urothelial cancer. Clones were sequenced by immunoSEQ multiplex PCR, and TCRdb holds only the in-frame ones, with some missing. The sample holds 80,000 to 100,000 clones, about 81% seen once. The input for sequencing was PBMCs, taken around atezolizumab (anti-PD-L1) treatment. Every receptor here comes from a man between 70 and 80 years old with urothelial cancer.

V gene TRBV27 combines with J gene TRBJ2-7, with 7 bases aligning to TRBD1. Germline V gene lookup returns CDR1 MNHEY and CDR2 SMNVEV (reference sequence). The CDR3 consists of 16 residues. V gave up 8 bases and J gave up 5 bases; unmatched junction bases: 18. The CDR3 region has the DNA TGTGCCAGCCGAACCCCGAGGGCAGGGGGTCTCGACGAGCAGTACTTC. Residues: CASRTPRAGGLDEQYF.

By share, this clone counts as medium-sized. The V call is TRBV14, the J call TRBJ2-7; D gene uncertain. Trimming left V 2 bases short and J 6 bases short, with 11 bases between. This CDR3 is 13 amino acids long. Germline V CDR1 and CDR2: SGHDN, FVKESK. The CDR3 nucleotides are TGTGCCAGCAGCCAAACAGAAATGGGCGAGCAGTACTTC. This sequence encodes CASSQTEMGEQYF.

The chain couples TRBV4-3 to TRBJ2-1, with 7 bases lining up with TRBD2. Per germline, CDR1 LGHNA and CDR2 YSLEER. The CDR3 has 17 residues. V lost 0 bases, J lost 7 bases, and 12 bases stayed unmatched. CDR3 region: CASSQDFWRERSNEQFF. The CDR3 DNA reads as TGCGCCAGCAGCCAAGATTTTTGGCGGGAGAGGTCGAATGAGCAGTTCTTC.

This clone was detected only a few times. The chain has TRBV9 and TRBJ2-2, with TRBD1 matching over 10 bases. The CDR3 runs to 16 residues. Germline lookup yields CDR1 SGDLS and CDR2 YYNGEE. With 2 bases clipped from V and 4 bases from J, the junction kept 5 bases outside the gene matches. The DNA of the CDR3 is TGTGCCAGCAGCGTCCGACAGGGGGCAGGCACCGGGGAGCTGTTTTTT. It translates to CASSVRQGAGTGELFF.

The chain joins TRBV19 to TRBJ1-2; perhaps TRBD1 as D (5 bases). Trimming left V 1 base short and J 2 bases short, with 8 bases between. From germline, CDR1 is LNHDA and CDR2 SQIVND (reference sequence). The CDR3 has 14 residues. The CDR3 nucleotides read TGTGCCAGTAGTATAGTCCCAGGGAACTATGGCTACACCTTC. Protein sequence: CASSIVPGNYGYTF.

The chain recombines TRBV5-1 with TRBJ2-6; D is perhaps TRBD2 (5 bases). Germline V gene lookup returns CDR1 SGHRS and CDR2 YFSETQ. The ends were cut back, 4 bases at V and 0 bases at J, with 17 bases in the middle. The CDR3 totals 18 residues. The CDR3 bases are TGCGCCAGCAGCCCGCTGGGAGAGGCCATCTCTGGGGCCAACGTCCTGACTTTC. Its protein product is CASSPLGEAISGANVLTF.

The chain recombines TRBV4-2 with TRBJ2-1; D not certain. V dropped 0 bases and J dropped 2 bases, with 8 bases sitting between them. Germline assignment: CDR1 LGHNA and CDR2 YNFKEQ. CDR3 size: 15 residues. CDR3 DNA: TGTGCCAGCAGCCAAGATTCGCCAGCCTACAATGAGCAGTTCTTC. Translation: CASSQDSPAYNEQFF.

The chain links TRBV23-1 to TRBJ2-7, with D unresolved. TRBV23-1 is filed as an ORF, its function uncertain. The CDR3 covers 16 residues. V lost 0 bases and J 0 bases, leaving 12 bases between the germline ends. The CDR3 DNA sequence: TGCGCCAGCAGTCAATCCCCCCGTCAGGTCTCCTACGAGCAGTACTTC. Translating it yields CASSQSPRQVSYEQYF.

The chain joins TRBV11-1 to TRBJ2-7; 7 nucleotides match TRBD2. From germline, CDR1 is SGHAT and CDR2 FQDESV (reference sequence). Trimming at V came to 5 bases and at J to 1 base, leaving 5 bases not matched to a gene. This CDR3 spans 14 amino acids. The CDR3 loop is CASSPRELSYEQYF. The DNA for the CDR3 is TGTGCCAGCAGCCCGCGGGAGCTTTCCTACGAGCAGTACTTC. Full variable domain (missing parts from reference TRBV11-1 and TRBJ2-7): EAEVAQSPRYKITEKSQAVAFWCDPISGHATLYWYRQILGQGPELLVQFQDESVVDDSQLPKDRFSAERLKGVDSTLKIQPAELGDSAMYLCASSPRELSYEQYFGPGTRLTVT.

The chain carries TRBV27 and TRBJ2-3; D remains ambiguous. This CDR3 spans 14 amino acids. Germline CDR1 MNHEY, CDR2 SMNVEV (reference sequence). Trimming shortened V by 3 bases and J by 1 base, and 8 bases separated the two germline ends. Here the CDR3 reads CASSFLGRTDTQYF. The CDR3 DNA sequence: TGTGCCAGCAGTTTCCTTGGCCGCACAGATACGCAGTATTTT.

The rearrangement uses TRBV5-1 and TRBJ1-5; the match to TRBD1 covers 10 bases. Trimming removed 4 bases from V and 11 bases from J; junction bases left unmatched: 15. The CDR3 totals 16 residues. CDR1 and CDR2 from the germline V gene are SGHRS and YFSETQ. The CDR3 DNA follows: TGCGCCAGCAGCGAGGGACAGGGGAGCGCTGACAGCTCCCAGCATTTT. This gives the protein CASSEGQGSADSSQHF. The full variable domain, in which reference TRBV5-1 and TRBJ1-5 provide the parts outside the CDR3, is KAGVTQTPRYLIKTRGQQVTLSCSPISGHRSVSWYQQTPGQGLQFLFEYFSETQRNKGNFPGRFSGRQFSNSRSEMNVSTLELGDSALYLCASSEGQGSADSSQHFGDGTRLSIL.

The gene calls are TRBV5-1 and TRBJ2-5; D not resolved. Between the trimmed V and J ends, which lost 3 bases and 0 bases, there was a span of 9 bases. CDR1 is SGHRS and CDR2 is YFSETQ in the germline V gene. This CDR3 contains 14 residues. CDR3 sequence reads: CASSSPPDQETQYF. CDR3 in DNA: TGCGCCAGCAGCTCCCCCCCAGACCAAGAGACCCAGTACTTC.

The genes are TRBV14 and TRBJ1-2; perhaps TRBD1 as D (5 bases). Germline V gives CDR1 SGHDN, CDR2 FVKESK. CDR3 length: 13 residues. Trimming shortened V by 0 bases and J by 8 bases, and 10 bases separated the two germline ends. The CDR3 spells CASSQDLRGGYTF. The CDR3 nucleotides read TGTGCCAGCAGCCAAGACCTAAGGGGCGGCTACACCTTC.

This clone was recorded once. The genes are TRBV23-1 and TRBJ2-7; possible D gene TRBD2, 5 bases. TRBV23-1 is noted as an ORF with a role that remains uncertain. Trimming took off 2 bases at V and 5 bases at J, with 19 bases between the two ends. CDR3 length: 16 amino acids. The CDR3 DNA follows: TGCGCCAGCAGTCAAGTCGGACGGAGGAGAGGGAACGAGCAGTACTTC. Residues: CASSQVGRRRGNEQYF.

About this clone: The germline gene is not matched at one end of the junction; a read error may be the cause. The CDR3 loop reads CASSGTGNSYERYF. The CDR3 nucleotides are TGCGCCAGCAGTGGGACTGGGAACTCCTACGAGCGGTACTTC. V gene TRBV5-1 combines with J gene TRBJ2-7; perhaps TRBD2 as D (6 bases). The CDR3 length is 14 residues. Germline V gene data show CDR1 as SGHRS and CDR2 as YFSETQ.

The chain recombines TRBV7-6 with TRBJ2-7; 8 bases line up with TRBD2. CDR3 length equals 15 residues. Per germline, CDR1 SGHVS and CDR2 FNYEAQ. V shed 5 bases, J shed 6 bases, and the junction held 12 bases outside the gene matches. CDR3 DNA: TGTGCCAGCAGCCCTGGAGGAGCGGGAGTGCTCGAGCAGTACTTC. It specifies CASSPGGAGVLEQYF.

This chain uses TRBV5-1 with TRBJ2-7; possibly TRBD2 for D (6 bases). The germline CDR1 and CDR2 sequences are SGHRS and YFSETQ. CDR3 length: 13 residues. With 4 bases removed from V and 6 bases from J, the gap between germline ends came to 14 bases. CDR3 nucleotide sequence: TGCGCCAGCAGCCCTTGGTTGGGGGGCGAGCAGTACTTC. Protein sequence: CASSPWLGGEQYF.

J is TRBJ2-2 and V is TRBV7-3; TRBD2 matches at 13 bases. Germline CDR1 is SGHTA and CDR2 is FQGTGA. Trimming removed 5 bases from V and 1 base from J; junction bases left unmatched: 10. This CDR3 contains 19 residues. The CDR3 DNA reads TGTGCCAGCAGCCCGGGACTAGCGGGGAACCACCTGAACACCGGGGAGCTGTTTTTT. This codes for CASSPGLAGNHLNTGELFF.

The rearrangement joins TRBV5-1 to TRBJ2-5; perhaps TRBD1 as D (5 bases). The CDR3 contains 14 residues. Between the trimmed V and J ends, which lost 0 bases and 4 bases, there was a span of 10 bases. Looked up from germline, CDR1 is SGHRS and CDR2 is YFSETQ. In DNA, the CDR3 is TGCGCCAGCAGCTTGGTCCAGGGCACAGAGACCCAGTACTTC. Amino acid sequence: CASSLVQGTETQYF.

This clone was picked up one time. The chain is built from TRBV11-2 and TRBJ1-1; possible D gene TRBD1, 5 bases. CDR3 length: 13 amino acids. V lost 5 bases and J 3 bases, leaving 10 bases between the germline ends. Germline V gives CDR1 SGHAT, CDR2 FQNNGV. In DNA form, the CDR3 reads TGTGCCAGCAGCGGGGGGATCTACACTGAAGCTTTCTTT. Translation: CASSGGIYTEAFF.

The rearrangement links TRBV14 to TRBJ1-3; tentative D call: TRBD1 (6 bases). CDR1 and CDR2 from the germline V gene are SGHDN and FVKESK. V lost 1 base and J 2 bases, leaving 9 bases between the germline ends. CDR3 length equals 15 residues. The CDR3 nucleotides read TGTGCCAGCAGCCAAGGAGCAGGGGCTGGAAACACCATATATTTT. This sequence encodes CASSQGAGAGNTIYF.

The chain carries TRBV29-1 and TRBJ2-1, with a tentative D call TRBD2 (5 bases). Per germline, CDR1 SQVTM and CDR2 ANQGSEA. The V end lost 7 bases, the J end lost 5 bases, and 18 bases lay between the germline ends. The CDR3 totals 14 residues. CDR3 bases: TGCAGCGCATACCAGAGGGCAAGGGACAATGAGCAGTTCTTC. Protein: CSAYQRARDNEQFF.

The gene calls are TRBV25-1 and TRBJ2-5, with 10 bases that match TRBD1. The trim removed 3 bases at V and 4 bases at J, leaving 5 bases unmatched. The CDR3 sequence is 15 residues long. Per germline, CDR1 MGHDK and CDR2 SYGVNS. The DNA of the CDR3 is TGTGCCAGCAGTGATGACAGGGGGCGGGTAGAGACCCAGTACTTC. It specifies CASSDDRGRVETQYF.